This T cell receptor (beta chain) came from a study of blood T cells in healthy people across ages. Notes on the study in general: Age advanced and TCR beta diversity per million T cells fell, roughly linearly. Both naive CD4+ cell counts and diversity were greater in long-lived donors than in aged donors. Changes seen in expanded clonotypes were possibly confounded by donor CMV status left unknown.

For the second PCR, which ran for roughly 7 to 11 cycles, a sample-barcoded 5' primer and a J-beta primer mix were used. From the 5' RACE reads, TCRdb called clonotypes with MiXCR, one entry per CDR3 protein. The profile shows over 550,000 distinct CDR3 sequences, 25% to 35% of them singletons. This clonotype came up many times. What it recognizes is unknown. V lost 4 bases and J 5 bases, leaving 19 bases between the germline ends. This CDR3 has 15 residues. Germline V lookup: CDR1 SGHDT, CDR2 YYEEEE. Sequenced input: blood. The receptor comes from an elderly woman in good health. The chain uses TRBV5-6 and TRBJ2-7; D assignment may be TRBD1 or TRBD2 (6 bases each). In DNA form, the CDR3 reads TGTGCCAGCAGCGATGGTATAGGGGGGTTTAACGAGCAGTACTTC. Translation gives CASSDGIGGFNEQYF.